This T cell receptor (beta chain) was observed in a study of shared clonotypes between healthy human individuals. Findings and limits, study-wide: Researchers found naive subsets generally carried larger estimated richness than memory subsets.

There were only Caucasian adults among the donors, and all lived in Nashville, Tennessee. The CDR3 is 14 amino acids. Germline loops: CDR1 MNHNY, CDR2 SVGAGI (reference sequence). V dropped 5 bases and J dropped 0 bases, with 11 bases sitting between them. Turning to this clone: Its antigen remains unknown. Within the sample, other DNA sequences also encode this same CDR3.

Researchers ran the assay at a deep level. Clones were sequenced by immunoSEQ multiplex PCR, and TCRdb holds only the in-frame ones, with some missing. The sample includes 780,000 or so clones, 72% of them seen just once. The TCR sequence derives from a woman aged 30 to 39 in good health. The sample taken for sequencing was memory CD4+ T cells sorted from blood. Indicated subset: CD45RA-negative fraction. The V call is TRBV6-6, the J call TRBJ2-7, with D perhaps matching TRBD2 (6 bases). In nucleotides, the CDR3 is TGTGCCAGCAGTCGGGACTTTAGCTCCTACGAGCAGTACTTC. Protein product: CASSRDFSSYEQYF.